The clone carrying this T cell receptor (beta chain) was picked up a small number of times. Other autoimmune disease, uncontrolled infection, pregnancy and lactation led to exclusion. The record originates from a study of Graves' ophthalmopathy and Graves' hyperthyroidism. Trimming left V 3 bases short and J 9 bases short, with 21 bases between. This CDR3 is 17 amino acids long. CDR1 SGHTA and CDR2 FQGTGA come from the germline V gene. The TCR beta CDR3 regions underwent amplification from RNA transcripts. First-round RT-PCR with HTBI primers preceded a second-round multiplex PCR. TCRdb re-called the multiplex PCR reads with MiXCR, one entry per CDR3 protein. The sample records about 1.1 million distinct CDR3 sequences, roughly 35% being singletons.

This rearrangement joins TRBV7-3 to TRBJ1-6, with D possibly being TRBD1 (6 bases). Sample: peripheral blood or thyroid tissue (not recorded which). This clonotype originated in an adult man with Graves' hyperthyroidism. CDR3 sequence: CASSLTGSWVEFSPLHF. The DNA of the CDR3 is TGTGCCAGCAGCTTGACAGGCTCCTGGGTGGAATTTTCACCCCTCCACTTT.